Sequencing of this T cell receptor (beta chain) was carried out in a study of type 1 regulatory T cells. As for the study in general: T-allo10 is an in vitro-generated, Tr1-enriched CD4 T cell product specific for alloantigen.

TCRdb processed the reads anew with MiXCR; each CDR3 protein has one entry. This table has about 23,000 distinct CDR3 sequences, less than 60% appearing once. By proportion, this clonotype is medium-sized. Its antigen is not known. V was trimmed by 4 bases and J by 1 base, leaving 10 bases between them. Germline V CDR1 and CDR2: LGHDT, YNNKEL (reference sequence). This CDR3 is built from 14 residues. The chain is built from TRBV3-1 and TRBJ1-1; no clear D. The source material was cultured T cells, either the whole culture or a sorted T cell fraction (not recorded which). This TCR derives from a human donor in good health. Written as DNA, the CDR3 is TGTGCCAGCAGCCCCTCCGACACGAACACTGAAGCTTTCTTT. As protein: CASSPSDTNTEAFF.